These T cell receptor beta chains were read from a single sample in a study of blood T cell repertoires in COVID-19. Sequencing used immunoSEQ multiplex PCR; TCRdb keeps in-frame clones, though not all of them. Of 200,000 to 250,000 clones listed, approximately 80% are singletons. The sequenced material came from peripheral blood. These receptors all stem from a young man who had recovered from COVID-19. Each CDR3 is given with its conserved first and last residue. The D gene is left open where the match is weak. Size is omitted from some rows. Given values are once, few, many or a class for expanded clones.

clone_size j_call d_call v_call cdr3_aa cdr3_nt
- TRBJ1-2 - TRBV5-6 CASSLPDRRDGYTF TGTGCCAGCAGCTTGCCCGACAGGAGAGATGGCTACACCTTC
- TRBJ2-2 TRBD2 TRBV10-3 CAIRGVAGPTGELFF TGTGCCATCCGGGGGGTAGCGGGCCCCACCGGGGAGCTGTTTTTT
few TRBJ1-5 - TRBV28 CASSPSPGAGNQPQHF TGTGCCAGCAGTCCCTCCCCAGGGGCCGGGAATCAGCCCCAGCATTTT
- TRBJ2-5 - TRBV4-1 CASSQMAGQQETQYF TGCGCCAGCAGCCAAATGGCGGGACAGCAAGAGACCCAGTACTTC
- TRBJ2-1 TRBD2 TRBV6-5 CASWSSGGHYNEQFF TGTGCCAGTTGGTCTAGCGGGGGGCATTACAATGAGCAGTTCTTC
- TRBJ2-1 TRBD2 TRBV7-2 CASSLLAGNNEQFF TGTGCCAGCAGCTTGCTAGCGGGGAACAATGAGCAGTTCTTC
- TRBJ1-4 TRBD1 TRBV13 CASSDTGTGGREKLFF TGTGCCAGCAGCGACACTGGGACAGGGGGGCGTGAAAAACTGTTTTTT
- TRBJ1-2 TRBD1 TRBV11-2 CASSRGQGLDGYTF TGTGCCAGCAGCCGTGGACAGGGTTTAGATGGCTACACCTTC
- TRBJ1-5 - TRBV6-2/TRBV6-3 CASSYSSGDHQPQHF TGTGCCAGCAGTTACTCATCAGGGGACCATCAGCCCCAGCATTTT
- TRBJ2-3 - TRBV5-5 CASSYTGSTDTQYF TGTGCCAGCAGCTACACAGGGAGCACAGATACGCAGTATTTT
- TRBJ1-1 - TRBV27 CASSLPGRANTEAFF TGTGCCAGCAGTTTACCAGGCCGCGCGAACACTGAAGCTTTCTTT
- TRBJ2-3 - TRBV10-1 CASSESPLSTSTDTQYF TGCGCCAGCAGTGAGTCTCCACTGAGTACTAGCACAGATACGCAGTATTTT
once TRBJ1-6 - TRBV7-9 CASSLSGQLSPLHF TGTGCCAGCAGCTTATCAGGGCAGCTTTCACCCCTCCACTTT
- TRBJ1-5 - TRBV10-2 CASSERGQPQHF TGCGCCAGCAGTGAGAGAGGACAGCCCCAGCATTTT
once TRBJ2-5 - TRBV7-9 CASSKSMGGGRETQYF TGTGCCAGCAGCAAGTCCATGGGCGGGGGCCGTGAGACCCAGTACTTC
- TRBJ1-2 TRBD1 TRBV19 CASSIGTEANYGYTF TGTGCCAGTAGTATCGGGACAGAAGCTAACTATGGCTACACCTTC
once TRBJ1-2 TRBD1 TRBV5-5 CASSLARGQGDSYGYTF TGTGCCAGCAGCTTGGCCCGGGGACAGGGAGACAGCTATGGCTACACCTTC
- TRBJ1-4 - TRBV5-8 CASSLGGLGTNEKLFF TGTGCCAGCAGCTTGGGCGGCCTTGGGACTAATGAAAAACTGTTTTTT
- TRBJ2-7 - TRBV7-9 CASSQGSYEQYF TGTGCCAGCAGTCAGGGATCTTACGAGCAGTACTTC
- TRBJ1-2 - TRBV7-8 CASSLGGLSYGYTF TGTGCCAGCAGCTTAGGGGGCCTTTCCTATGGCTACACCTTC
- TRBJ2-3 TRBD1 TRBV5-1 CASSPGQGALKGTSTDTQYF TGCGCCAGCAGCCCGGGACAGGGGGCGCTTAAGGGAACCAGCACAGATACGCAGTATTTT
- TRBJ1-4 - TRBV2 CASQDQGGEGEKLFF TGTGCCAGTCAAGACCAAGGGGGGGAGGGTGAAAAACTGTTTTTT
few TRBJ1-1 TRBD1 TRBV19 CASREGRGLNTEAFF TGTGCCAGCAGAGAGGGCAGGGGGTTAAACACTGAAGCTTTCTTT
few TRBJ1-4 - TRBV10-3 CAISESGRGPNEKLFF TGTGCCATCAGTGAGTCTGGAAGGGGCCCTAATGAAAAACTGTTTTTT
few TRBJ2-1 - TRBV28 CASSFPGPNNEQFF TGTGCCAGCAGTTTCCCAGGGCCCAACAATGAGCAGTTCTTC
- TRBJ1-3 - TRBV5-1 CASSLGQDSHTIYF TGCGCCAGCAGCTTGGGACAGGACAGTCACACCATATATTTT
once TRBJ2-1 TRBD1 TRBV6-6 CASQTQGPSSHEQFF TGTGCCAGCCAAACACAGGGGCCTTCTTCCCATGAGCAGTTCTTC
- TRBJ2-1 TRBD1 TRBV7-7 CASSLDRGNEQFF TGTGCCAGCAGCTTAGACAGGGGCAATGAGCAGTTCTTC
once TRBJ1-2 - TRBV25-1 CASSDSLRGIYGYTF TGTGCCAGCAGTGACTCCCTTCGAGGTATCTATGGCTACACCTTC
many TRBJ1-2 TRBD1 TRBV2 CASSGDSSYTF TGTGCCAGTTCAGGGGACAGCAGCTACACCTTC
- TRBJ2-6 TRBD1 TRBV6-5 CASQGDVSGANVLTF TGTGCCAGCCAGGGGGATGTATCTGGGGCCAACGTCCTGACTTTC
- TRBJ1-1 - TRBV9 CASSVDGRGNTEAFF TGTGCCAGCAGCGTAGATGGCAGGGGAAACACTGAAGCTTTCTTT
once TRBJ2-1 - TRBV5-1 CASSLEGAGLDEQFF TGCGCCAGCAGCTTGGAGGGCGCAGGGTTGGATGAGCAGTTCTTC
- TRBJ2-7 - TRBV14 CASSQQGYEQYF TGTGCCAGCAGCCAGCAGGGGTACGAGCAGTACTTC
- TRBJ2-2 - TRBV7-3 CASSLNGGNTGELFF TGTGCGAGCAGCTTAAACGGGGGGAACACCGGGGAGCTGTTTTTT
- TRBJ1-5 - TRBV21-1 CASSKPPQPQHF TGTGCCAGCAGCAAACCTCCCCAGCCCCAGCATTTT
- TRBJ2-2 - TRBV7-8 CASSLVSAGELFF TGTGCCAGCAGCTTAGTATCCGCCGGGGAGCTGTTTTTT
- TRBJ1-2 TRBD1 TRBV2 CASSTGTDGYTF TGTGCCAGCAGTACAGGGACAGATGGCTACACCTTC
- TRBJ1-3 - TRBV3-1/TRBV3-2 CASSHLLDTIYF TGTGCCAGCAGCCATCTCCTAGACACCATATATTTT
- TRBJ2-2 - TRBV12-3/TRBV12-4 CASSLWPGELFF TGTGCCAGCAGTTTGTGGCCAGGGGAGCTGTTTTTT
- TRBJ1-1 TRBD1 TRBV10-3 CATRTGNTEAFF TGTGCCACTAGGACAGGGAACACTGAAGCTTTCTTT
- TRBJ2-2 - TRBV7-9 CASRRRYGLRDTGELFF TGTGCCAGCAGGAGACGATATGGGCTTAGAGACACCGGGGAGCTGTTTTTT
few TRBJ1-2 TRBD1 TRBV19 CASRGQLYGYTF TGTGCCAGTAGGGGACAGCTCTATGGCTACACCTTC
once TRBJ2-5 - TRBV7-9 CASTSEYRQETQYF TGTGCCAGCACTAGCGAATACCGACAAGAGACCCAGTACTTC
- TRBJ1-1 - TRBV18 CASSGTRGEAFF TGTGCCAGCTCAGGGACAAGGGGTGAAGCTTTCTTT
once TRBJ1-6 - TRBV28 CASSFGDSYNSPLHF TGTGCCAGCAGTTTCGGAGACTCCTATAATTCACCCCTCCACTTT
- TRBJ2-5 TRBD1 TRBV5-5 CASSYTGTGQETQYF TGTGCCAGCAGCTATACGGGGACAGGTCAAGAGACCCAGTACTTC
- TRBJ1-5 TRBD1 TRBV18 CASSPDRDPQHF TGTGCCAGCTCACCAGACAGGGACCCCCAGCATTTT
- TRBJ1-4 - TRBV7-9 CASSTDISAGEKLFF TGTGCCAGCAGCACGGACATATCTGCCGGTGAAAAACTGTTTTTT
- TRBJ2-2 - TRBV19 CASSRRGGTGELFF TGTGCCAGTAGTAGGCGGGGCGGCACCGGGGAGCTGTTTTTT
few TRBJ1-6 - TRBV2 CASSENSPGSPLHF TGTGCCAGCAGTGAAAATTCTCCGGGTTCACCCCTCCACTTT
- TRBJ1-3 - TRBV2 CASKQGNSGNTIYF TGTGCCAGCAAGCAGGGGAACTCTGGAAACACCATATATTTT
once TRBJ2-3 TRBD2 TRBV6-5 CAGGGGGGTDTQYF TGTGCCGGGGGGGGTGGTGGAGGCACAGATACGCAGTATTTT
- TRBJ2-5 - TRBV5-1 CASSLARQETQYF TGCGCCAGCAGCTTGGCGCGGCAAGAGACCCAGTACTTC
once TRBJ1-3 TRBD1 TRBV5-1 CASSLEGANGNTIYF TGCGCCAGCAGCTTGGAGGGGGCGAATGGAAACACCATATATTTT
- TRBJ1-2 TRBD1 TRBV2 CASIPDRANYGYTF TGTGCCAGCATTCCCGACAGGGCCAACTATGGCTACACCTTC
- TRBJ1-5 TRBD1 TRBV7-2 CASSPADRGGNQPQHF TGTGCCAGCAGCCCAGCGGACAGGGGAGGCAATCAGCCCCAGCATTTT
- TRBJ1-2 - TRBV18 CASSPPGVYGYTF TGTGCCAGCTCACCACCGGGCGTCTATGGCTACACCTTC
- TRBJ2-7 - TRBV7-8 CASSPTRTSYEQYF TGTGCCAGCAGCCCTACTAGAACAAGCTACGAGCAGTACTTC